This T cell receptor beta chain emerged from a study of blood T cell repertoires in COVID-19. Participant-reported clinical history was the basis for cohort assignment. Germline V lookup: CDR1 GTSNPN, CDR2 SVGIG (reference sequence). V was cut by 3 bases and J by 9 bases, with 15 bases left in between. The CDR3 length is 13 residues. Some clones are missing from TCRdb's copy, which holds only in-frame ones; the method was immunoSEQ multiplex PCR. The table lists a few hundred thousand clones, around 92% of them singletons. The clonotype comes from a woman aged 25 to 39 who had recovered from COVID-19. The chain carries TRBV30 and TRBJ1-5; D gene uncertain. The sequencing sample was made of PBMCs or T cells enriched from blood (not recorded which). The CDR3 spells CAWSLLDRGPQHF. The CDR3 DNA reads TGTGCCTGGAGCCTACTCGACCGGGGGCCCCAGCATTTT.